This paragraph reports one TCR beta chain. Its cognate antigen is unknown. The sample belongs to a study of T-cell memory formation after mild COVID-19. Study-level findings and limits: Memory from before infection featured some responding clones, which suggests cross-reactive memory joined.

This CDR3 spans 13 amino acids. In germline, CDR1 is GTSNPN, CDR2 SVGIG (reference sequence). V lost 5 bases and J lost 2, with 10 bases in between. Each CDR3 protein gets one entry after TCRdb re-called the 5' RACE reads with MiXCR. The repertoire holds 80,000 to 130,000 distinct CDR3 sequences, 11% seen once, with approximately 40% in the top ten. This rearrangement joins TRBV30 to TRBJ1-5, with D tentatively TRBD1 (5 bases). Sequences were obtained from PBMCs or a T cell subset sorted from them (not recorded which). The sequence was collected from a man between 18 and 29 years old who had mild COVID-19 (a few samples of this study predate the infection). Cell type and time point are not known. CDR3 loop: CAWGAEGNQPQHF. The CDR3 region has the DNA TGTGCCTGGGGGGCAGAAGGCAATCAGCCCCAGCATTTT.